This note documents a single T cell receptor beta chain sequence. Clones were sequenced by immunoSEQ multiplex PCR, and TCRdb holds only the in-frame ones, with some missing. The sample lists fewer than 110,000 clones, roughly 87% occurring once. This record belongs to a study of T cell responses to AZD1222 COVID-19 vaccine. In germline, CDR1 is SNHLY, CDR2 FYNNEI. The V and J ends lost 7 bases and 2 bases, in that order; junction bases with no gene match: 3. CDR3 length: 13 amino acids. The sequence derives from an adult in good health. V gene TRBV2 combines with J gene TRBJ2-5; 8 bases line up with TRBD2. The sequenced sample was peripheral blood, obtained on day 0 of AZD1222 vaccination. The CDR3 nucleotides are TGTGCCAGCAACGGGGGGGTTCAAGAGACCCAGTACTTC. Protein sequence: CASNGGVQETQYF.